One and the same sample provided the 23 T cell receptor beta chains below, sequenced in a study of blood T cell repertoires in COVID-19. Method: immunoSEQ multiplex PCR; TCRdb's copy keeps in-frame clones and lacks some. The data show fewer than 300,000 clones, approximately 80% seen once. Specimen: peripheral blood. These receptors all come from a human donor in a cohort sampled during active COVID-19.

The genes are TRBV5-1 and TRBJ1-2, with 7 bases fitting TRBD1. Germline CDR1 SGHRS, CDR2 YFSETQ. The CDR3 consists of 17 residues. V was clipped by 3 bases and J by 1 base; unmatched bases: 12. The CDR3 nucleotides read TGCGCCAGCAGCTCAAACGTTCGACAGGGTATTAACTATGGCTACACCTTC. Its protein is CASSSNVRQGINYGYTF.

The CDR3 DNA reads TGTGCCAGCAGTTCCCCTCCCGGGGACAGGCGTAACTATGGCTACACCTTC. This gives the protein CASSSPPGDRRNYGYTF. The chain uses TRBV28 and TRBJ1-2; 8 bases line up with TRBD1. Trimming cost V 4 bases and J 1 base; bases outside gene matches: 11. The CDR3 consists of 17 residues. Germline CDR1 and CDR2: MDHEN and SYDVKM.

The V gene is TRBV28, the J gene TRBJ2-4; D may be TRBD1 (6 bases). The V gene's germline CDR1 is MDHEN and CDR2 SYDVKM. Between the trimmed V and J ends, which lost 5 bases and 0 bases, there was a span of 23 bases. The CDR3 loop spans 19 amino acids. CDR3 DNA sequence: TGTGCCAGCAGTCCCGGGACACGTAAGACGGGTCTAGCCAAAAACATTCAGTACTTC. Its translation: CASSPGTRKTGLAKNIQYF.

The chain employs TRBV28 and TRBJ1-1; D perhaps matches TRBD1 (5 bases). The CDR3 contains 14 residues. Germline CDR1 is MDHEN and CDR2 is SYDVKM. Trimming pared 2 bases from V and 4 bases from J, leaving 11 bases between. The CDR3 sequence is CASSLRGQSTEAFF. The CDR3 coding sequence is TGTGCCAGCAGTTTAAGGGGTCAGAGCACTGAAGCTTTCTTT.

The rearrangement uses TRBV11-2 and TRBJ1-2, with a tentative D call TRBD1 (6 bases). Per germline, CDR1 SGHAT and CDR2 FQNNGV. Trimming removed 5 bases at V and 4 bases at J, with 17 bases between. The length of the CDR3 is 15 residues. The DNA for the CDR3 is TGTGCCAGCAGCCTCTACTACGGACAGAGCTATGGCTACACCTTC. Its translation is CASSLYYGQSYGYTF.

The chain recombines TRBV5-1 with TRBJ1-1, with 7 bases that match TRBD1. The junction had 12 bases not matched to a gene; V was cut back by 4 bases and J by 3 bases. CDR3 size: 16 residues. Germline-derived CDR1 and CDR2 are SGHRS and YFSETQ. DNA of the CDR3: TGCGCCAGCAGCCGGGGACAGATCCTGAGTGACACTGAAGCTTTCTTT. Its protein is CASSRGQILSDTEAFF.

This chain links TRBV2 with TRBJ1-5; 11 bases align to TRBD1. Germline CDR1 reads SNHLY; CDR2 reads FYNNEI. This CDR3 spans 14 amino acids. The V and J ends lost 0 bases and 10 bases, in that order; junction bases with no gene match: 2. In DNA form, the CDR3 reads TGTGCCAGCAGTGAAGCTGGACAGGGGGCCCCCCAGCATTTT. Its protein product is CASSEAGQGAPQHF.

CDR3 amino acids: CASSLELGQVYTEAFF. DNA for the CDR3: TGTGCCAGCAGCTTGGAACTTGGCCAGGTGTACACTGAAGCTTTCTTT. The genes are TRBV5-6 and TRBJ1-1; D is unresolved. This CDR3 is 16 amino acids long. The V and J ends lost 0 bases and 3 bases respectively, with 15 bases between them. CDR1 is SGHDT, CDR2 YYEEEE, per germline.

The V and J genes are TRBV5-1 and TRBJ1-1; 7 nucleotides align to TRBD1. V gave up 0 bases and J gave up 1 base; unmatched junction bases: 12. The CDR3 is 18 residues long. In germline, CDR1 is SGHRS, CDR2 YFSETQ. This CDR3 reads CASSLGPTPRGPNTEAFF. Here the CDR3 DNA reads TGCGCCAGCAGCTTGGGGCCGACTCCTAGGGGGCCGAACACTGAAGCTTTCTTT.

This chain joins TRBV12-3 or TRBV12-4 and TRBJ1-1; D is possibly TRBD1 (5 bases). Trimming took 7 bases from V and 5 from J, leaving 11 bases between them. This CDR3 spans 12 amino acids. CDR3 sequence (DNA): TGTGCCAGCACCAGGGAGGTGACTGAAGCTTTCTTT. Protein: CASTREVTEAFF.

This chain connects TRBV5-1 to TRBJ1-4; 11 positions agree with TRBD1. Losses at the gene ends were 3 bases for V and 11 bases for J; bases not matched to a gene: 6. The germline CDR1 and CDR2 sequences are SGHRS and YFSETQ. This CDR3 contains 14 residues. CDR3 sequence: CASSSDRGREKLFF. The CDR3 bases are TGCGCCAGCAGCTCGGACAGGGGGCGAGAGAAACTGTTTTTT.

This clone was detected many times. The CDR3 protein is CASSSAIGQVLFF. The CDR3 nucleotides are TGTGCCAGCAGCTCCGCTATAGGACAGGTTCTGTTTTTT. This sequence joins TRBV12-3 or TRBV12-4 and TRBJ1-4; 7 bases align to TRBD1. This CDR3 comprises 13 residues. Trimming removed 6 bases from V and 14 bases from J; junction bases left unmatched: 12.

As to this clone: A junction boundary mismatches the germline segment, possibly from a read error. The rearrangement uses TRBV6-2 or TRBV6-3 and TRBJ2-7; D perhaps matches TRBD1 (5 bases). Germline V gives CDR1 MNHEY, CDR2 SVGEGT. The CDR3 runs 16 residues. The CDR3 sequence: CASSSAAAGTTTGGEF. As DNA, the CDR3 is TGTGCCAGCAGTTCCGCTGCGGCCGGTACAACTACAGGCGGCGAATTC.

This chain uses TRBV4-1 with TRBJ2-5, with TRBD2 identical over 9 bases. The CDR3 covers 16 residues. V was clipped by 2 bases and J by 1 base; unmatched bases: 5. CDR1 is MGHRA, CDR2 YSYEKL, per germline. CDR3 bases: TGCGCCAGCAGCCAATCACTAGCGGGTAGCCAAGAGACCCAGTACTTC. Translated, it gives CASSQSLAGSQETQYF.

This chain joins TRBV6-2 or TRBV6-3 and TRBJ1-2, with D possibly TRBD1 on 6 matching bases. The CDR3 has 14 amino acids. CDR1 MNHEY and CDR2 SVGEGT come from the germline V gene. The V gene lost 6 bases and the J gene lost 8 bases, with 19 bases spanning the gap. The DNA for the CDR3 is TGTGCCAGCAGCCATGGACAGTTGGACAAGGGCTACACCTTC. Translated, it gives CASSHGQLDKGYTF.

This clone was recorded a few times. The chain combines TRBV4-2 with TRBJ2-5; tentatively, D is TRBD2 (5 bases). V lost 1 base and J 5 bases, leaving 14 bases between the germline ends. Germline assignment: CDR1 LGHNA and CDR2 YNFKEQ. This CDR3 region has 15 residues. CDR3 coding DNA: TGTGCCAGCAGCCAAGCAAACGGGAATGGCGAGACCCAGTACTTC. It translates to CASSQANGNGETQYF.

Only a few counts were recorded for this clone. J is TRBJ1-2 and V is TRBV7-8, with D perhaps TRBD1 (6 bases). The length of the CDR3 is 14 residues. The V end was cut by 7 bases, the J end by 4 bases, with 16 bases between. Germline V gene data show CDR1 as SGHVS and CDR2 as FQNEAQ. The CDR3 DNA reads as TGTGCCAGCACCAAGGGGGAGGGAGGCTATGGCTACACCTTC. It yields the protein CASTKGEGGYGYTF.

The V gene is TRBV12-5, the J gene TRBJ2-2; D is unclear. The CDR3 runs to 13 residues. Germline lookup yields CDR1 LGHNT and CDR2 FRNRAP. Trimming stripped 7 bases from V and 6 bases from J, with 12 bases between. The CDR3 is CASAPGPAGELFF. The DNA for the CDR3 is TGTGCTAGTGCCCCTGGTCCGGCCGGGGAGCTGTTTTTT.

The chain uses TRBV5-1 and TRBJ1-1, with D tentatively TRBD1 (6 bases). CDR1 and CDR2 from the germline V gene are SGHRS and YFSETQ. Between the trimmed V and J ends, which lost 4 bases and 0 bases, there was a span of 13 bases. The CDR3 extends over 15 amino acids. CDR3 amino acids: CASSQGQLMNTEAFF. The CDR3 DNA sequence: TGCGCCAGCAGCCAAGGACAGCTCATGAACACTGAAGCTTTCTTT.

The CDR3: CASSRRQGPPQPQHF. CDR3 DNA: TGTGCCAGCAGCAGGCGACAGGGCCCCCCTCAGCCCCAGCATTTT. J is TRBJ1-5 and V is TRBV5-6; 7 bases agree with TRBD1. Germline V gives CDR1 SGHDT, CDR2 YYEEEE. The J segment lost 6 bases and the V segment lost 4 bases, leaving 10 bases of the junction unmatched. CDR3 length: 15 residues.

J is TRBJ1-1 and V is TRBV4-1; 9 bases are shared with TRBD1. V gave up 3 bases and J gave up 4 bases; unmatched junction bases: 6. The CDR3 extends over 15 amino acids. From germline, CDR1 is MGHRA and CDR2 YSYEKL. The CDR3 loop is CASSHEGQGFTEAFF. CDR3 nucleotides: TGCGCCAGCAGCCACGAAGGACAGGGGTTCACTGAAGCTTTCTTT.

This chain connects TRBV5-1 to TRBJ1-2; the match to TRBD1 covers 9 bases. Germline trimming cut 5 bases from V and 4 bases from J; bases unmatched to any gene: 9. Germline CDR1 reads SGHRS; CDR2 reads YFSETQ. The CDR3 sequence is 15 residues long. The CDR3 nucleotides are TGCGCCAGCAGTTCCGAAGGGACAGGGACCTATGGCTACACCTTC. This sequence encodes CASSSEGTGTYGYTF.

The V gene is TRBV5-1, the J gene TRBJ1-6, with D possibly being TRBD1 (6 bases). The germline CDR1 and CDR2 sequences are SGHRS and YFSETQ. The CDR3 totals 17 residues. Trimming took 4 bases from V and 2 from J, leaving 16 bases between them. The DNA for the CDR3 is TGCGCCAGCAGCCAAATTACAGGGAGCCCCTATAATTCACCCCTCCACTTT. Its protein is CASSQITGSPYNSPLHF.